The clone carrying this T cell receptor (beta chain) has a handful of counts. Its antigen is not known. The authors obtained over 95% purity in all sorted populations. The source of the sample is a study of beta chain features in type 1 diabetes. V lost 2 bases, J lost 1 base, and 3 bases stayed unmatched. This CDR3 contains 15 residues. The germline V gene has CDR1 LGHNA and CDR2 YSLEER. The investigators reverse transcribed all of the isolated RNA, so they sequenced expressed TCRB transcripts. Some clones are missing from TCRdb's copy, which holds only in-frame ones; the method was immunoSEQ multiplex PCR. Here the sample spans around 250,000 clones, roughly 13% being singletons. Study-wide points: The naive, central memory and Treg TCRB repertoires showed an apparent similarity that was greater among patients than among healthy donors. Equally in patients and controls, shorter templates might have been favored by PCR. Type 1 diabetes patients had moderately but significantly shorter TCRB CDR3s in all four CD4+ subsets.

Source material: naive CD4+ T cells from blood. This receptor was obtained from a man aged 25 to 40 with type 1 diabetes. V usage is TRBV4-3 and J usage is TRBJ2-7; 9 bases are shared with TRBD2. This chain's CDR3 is CASSQSLAGSYEQYF. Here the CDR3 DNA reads TGCGCCAGCAGCCAATCGCTAGCGGGATCCTACGAGCAGTACTTC.